A selection of T cell receptor beta chains follows, all from one sample in a study of T cell responses to AZD1222 COVID-19 vaccine. Measured with immunoSEQ multiplex PCR; TCRdb has only the in-frame clones, and not every one. This sample has around 120,000 clones, with approximately 90% found just once. The sample was peripheral blood, taken 28 days after the second AZD1222 dose. The receptor source for this set is an adult who received the AZD1222 COVID-19 vaccine. The conserved cysteine and the conserved F or W are not part of the CDR3 here.

v_gene	j_gene	CDR3aa
TRBV24-1	TRBJ2-3	ATRGTHSTDTQY
TRBV28	TRBJ2-7	ASIKGGSLREQY
TRBV4-1	TRBJ2-1	ASSQLGLAGGDEQF
TRBV2	TRBJ2-6	ASSNQGSGANVLT
TRBV19	TRBJ1-2	ASSIPSQGDYGYT
TRBV19	TRBJ1-5	ASAARDRSNQPQH
TRBV9	TRBJ1-1	ASSLEGDTEAF
TRBV5-4	TRBJ2-1	ASSLTSGYNEQF
TRBV9	TRBJ2-1	ASSVEADPYNEQF
TRBV11-2	TRBJ2-3	AGGGRNTDTQY
TRBV18	TRBJ2-7	ASSPGPYEQY
TRBV28	TRBJ2-7	ASSSTVWGLAGPHYEQY
TRBV5-1	TRBJ1-2	ASSLGPDTQRNGYT
TRBV19	TRBJ1-2	ASTVGTGTFNYGYT
TRBV2	TRBJ2-1	ASSGVLLAGNYNEQF
TRBV21-1	TRBJ1-4	ASTRTSRSRFGKLF
TRBV5-1	TRBJ1-1	ASSLEGEMNTEAF
TRBV5-8	TRBJ1-2	ASSSLGRYYT
TRBV5-6	TRBJ1-2	ASSLSGDYGYT
TRBV19	TRBJ1-1	ASSPRQGRGGNTEAF
TRBV29-1	TRBJ1-4	SVGDSEKLF
TRBV6-2/TRBV6-3	TRBJ2-7	ASSYELAGFYEQY
TRBV6-2/TRBV6-3	TRBJ2-3	ASSYSTGFAAYGADTQY
TRBV12-3/TRBV12-4	TRBJ2-1	ASSWTGGNEQF
TRBV7-9	TRBJ1-6	ASSQTGTASSYNSPLH
TRBV7-2	TRBJ2-5	ASSPGRTADWETQY
TRBV7-2	TRBJ2-5	ASSYRTGGKKETQY
TRBV30	TRBJ2-7	AWSGSDEQY
TRBV7-2	TRBJ2-2	ASSLSQPRNTGELF
TRBV4-3	TRBJ2-5	ASQETQY
TRBV27	TRBJ2-7	ASSLIPDVSYEQY
TRBV28	TRBJ1-2	ASRDRSNYGYT
TRBV7-2	TRBJ2-5	ASRIRQGVWETQY
TRBV7-2	TRBJ2-1	ASSSDRGSYNEQF
TRBV5-1	TRBJ1-5	ASSPIDSSNQPQH
TRBV20-1	TRBJ1-2	SLWGYT
TRBV19	TRBJ2-7	ASSIVGTGTYEQY
TRBV30	TRBJ1-5	AWSPGQGDQPQH
TRBV11-3	TRBJ1-1	ASSFAPNTEAF
TRBV9	TRBJ1-2	ASSVDRGRGTST
TRBV6-4	TRBJ2-5	ASSDLPGQVMETQY
TRBV28	TRBJ1-6	ASSLVILNSPLH
TRBV28	TRBJ2-3	ASSFRADTQY
TRBV19	TRBJ2-5	ASRWGQDETQY
TRBV10-3	TRBJ1-1	AISLGQGRNTEAF
TRBV10-3	TRBJ2-7	AISGVPTGTYEQY